The 26 T cell receptor beta chains listed next were all sequenced from one sample in a study of OX40 agonist ivuxolimab in advanced cancers. Clones were sequenced by immunoSEQ multiplex PCR, and TCRdb holds only the in-frame ones, with some missing. The data hold over 15,000 clones, with roughly four fifths observed a single time. Sequencing used CD4+ or CD8+ T cells sorted from blood, obtained in a trial of the OX40 agonist ivuxolimab. These receptor sequences come from an adult with an advanced solid tumor such as melanoma, head and neck, liver or kidney cancer.

This clone has at least ten counts. The chain couples TRBV19 to TRBJ1-5, with a possible D match to TRBD1 (6 bases). The CDR3 runs 22 residues. The V gene's germline CDR1 is LNHDA and CDR2 SQIVND (reference sequence). V gave up 4 bases and J gave up 5 bases, with 36 bases separating them. The CDR3 loop is CASSSPIRTEAGDLLWDQPQHF. The CDR3 DNA is TGTGCCAGTAGTAGCCCGATAAGGACAGAAGCCGGTGATCTTCTCTGGGATCAGCCCCAGCATTTT.

This clone appeared a single time. This chain links TRBV6-5 with TRBJ2-2; 7 bases are shared with TRBD2. The CDR3 has 16 residues. The junction had 6 bases not matched to a gene; V was cut back by 2 bases and J by 3 bases. Germline CDR1 and CDR2: MNHEY and SVGAGI. The CDR3, as DNA: TGTGCCAGCAGTTACGCCCTAGCGGTCGACACCGGGGAGCTGTTTTTT. Its protein product is CASSYALAVDTGELFF.

The V call is TRBV5-1, the J call TRBJ1-1; D ambiguous. Germline V lookup: CDR1 SGHRS, CDR2 YFSETQ. There are 13 residues in the CDR3. The V end was cut by 5 bases, the J end by 0 bases, with 8 bases between. The CDR3 spells CASSQNMNTEAFF. CDR3 nucleotides: TGCGCCAGCAGTCAGAACATGAACACTGAAGCTTTCTTT.

V gene TRBV9 combines with J gene TRBJ1-2, with D perhaps TRBD1 (5 bases). CDR1 and CDR2 from the germline V gene are SGDLS and YYNGEE. V lost 3 bases and J lost 0, with 12 bases in between. This CDR3 has 15 residues. CDR3 nucleotides: TGTGCCAGCAGCGACCGGGGGGATCCTAACTATGGCTACACCTTC. It specifies CASSDRGDPNYGYTF.

The rearrangement uses TRBV5-1 and TRBJ1-1, with D possibly being TRBD1 (5 bases). Germline values: CDR1 SGHRS, CDR2 YFSETQ. The CDR3 runs to 16 residues. V gave up 5 bases and J gave up 1 base, with 18 bases separating them. The CDR3 protein is CASRSMYEGPNTEAFF. The CDR3 DNA follows: TGCGCCAGCAGAAGCATGTACGAGGGGCCGAACACTGAAGCTTTCTTT. The complete variable domain, with remaining parts taken from reference TRBV5-1 and TRBJ1-1, reads KAGVTQTPRYLIKTRGQQVTLSCSPISGHRSVSWYQQTPGQGLQFLFEYFSETQRNKGNFPGRFSGRQFSNSRSEMNVSTLELGDSALYLCASRSMYEGPNTEAFFGQGTRLTVV.

The chain carries TRBV5-1 and TRBJ1-4; 7 nucleotides agree with TRBD1. Trimming cost V 0 bases and J 13 bases; bases outside gene matches: 15. This CDR3 spans 16 amino acids. The V gene's germline CDR1 is SGHRS and CDR2 YFSETQ. CDR3 in amino acids: CASSLAGQASTVTLFF. CDR3 DNA sequence: TGCGCCAGCAGCTTGGCCGGACAGGCCTCGACCGTAACACTGTTTTTT.

The chain recombines TRBV27 with TRBJ2-1, with a weak D call TRBD1 (5 bases). Germline CDR1 is MNHEY and CDR2 is SMNVEV (reference sequence). The CDR3 sequence is 15 residues long. The germline V and J ends were trimmed by 6 bases and 2 bases, with 14 bases remaining between them. The CDR3 loop reads CASRRRQPTYNEQFF. CDR3 DNA: TGTGCCAGCAGACGCCGACAGCCCACCTACAATGAGCAGTTCTTC.

This chain links TRBV19 with TRBJ2-1, with 7 bases aligning to TRBD2. The CDR3 sequence is 15 residues long. With V trimmed by 5 bases and J by 8 bases, 12 bases remained unmatched. Germline values: CDR1 LNHDA, CDR2 SQIVND (reference sequence). CDR3 residues: CASSLRGEGGDEQFF. For the CDR3, the DNA is TGTGCCAGTAGTCTAAGAGGGGAGGGTGGGGATGAGCAGTTCTTC.

In its sample, this clone was seen a few times. The rearrangement joins TRBV28 to TRBJ1-2, with 7 positions matching TRBD1. CDR1 and CDR2 (germline): MDHEN, SYDVKM. Trimming removed 4 bases from V and 4 bases from J; junction bases left unmatched: 12. The CDR3 spans 16 residues. Here the CDR3 reads CASSSQTGTHFYGYTF. Written as DNA, the CDR3 is TGTGCCAGCAGTTCGCAGACAGGGACCCATTTCTATGGCTACACCTTC.

The DNA of the CDR3 is TGTGCCAGCAGTTCACGATACCCTCTCCTAGGCGAGCAGTACTTC. Protein sequence: CASSSRYPLLGEQYF. This chain links TRBV27 with TRBJ2-7; D ambiguous. CDR1 is MNHEY, CDR2 SMNVEV, per germline (reference sequence). The length of the CDR3 is 15 residues. V lost 4 bases to trimming and J lost 6 bases, with 19 bases between them.

The J gene is TRBJ2-1, the V gene TRBV10-3; a weak D match, TRBD1 (7 bases). The ends were cut back, 4 bases at V and 14 bases at J, with 12 bases in the middle. CDR1 is ENHRY, CDR2 SYGVKD, per germline. CDR3 length: 11 residues. For the CDR3, the DNA is TGTGCCATCAGTGCAGACAGGGAGGAGTTCTTC. It is translated as CAISADREEFF.

V usage is TRBV14 and J usage is TRBJ2-3; D remains ambiguous. Trimming took off 0 bases at V and 5 bases at J, with 9 bases between the two ends. This CDR3 spans 14 amino acids. CDR1 and CDR2 (germline): SGHDN, FVKESK. The DNA of the CDR3 is TGTGCCAGCAGCCAAGAAAGGGCCCGAGATACGCAGTATTTT. Protein product: CASSQERARDTQYF.

CDR3 DNA sequence: TGCGCCAGCAGCCCCGCCGGCACCGGGGAGCTGTTTTTT. It is translated as CASSPAGTGELFF. The chain recombines TRBV4-1 with TRBJ2-2; D is unclear. V dropped 4 bases and J dropped 4 bases, with 7 bases sitting between them. This CDR3 has 13 residues. Germline assignment: CDR1 MGHRA and CDR2 YSYEKL.

This clone has a single count. This chain uses TRBV5-6 with TRBJ1-5; D is possibly TRBD1 (5 bases). CDR1 is SGHDT and CDR2 is YYEEEE in the germline V gene. V was shortened by 1 base and J by 3 bases, with 14 bases between the two germline ends. The CDR3 loop spans 16 amino acids. The CDR3 DNA sequence: TGTGCCAGCAGCTTGATGGGGGGATATAACAATCAGCCCCAGCATTTT. It translates to CASSLMGGYNNQPQHF.

V usage is TRBV7-2 and J usage is TRBJ2-7; no definite D call. CDR1 is SGHTA, CDR2 FQGNSA, per germline. The V end lost 4 bases, the J end lost 0 bases, and 7 bases lay between the germline ends. The CDR3 covers 13 residues. CDR3 in DNA: TGTGCCAGCAGCTCACCGGGCTCCTACGAGCAGTACTTC. It is translated as CASSSPGSYEQYF. Using reference TRBV7-2 and TRBJ2-7 for the parts outside the CDR3, the full variable domain is GAGVSQSPSNKVTEKGKDVELRCDPISGHTALYWYRQSLGQGLEFLIYFQGNSAPDKSGLPSDRFSAERTGGSVSTLTIQRTQQEDSAVYLCASSSPGSYEQYFGPGTRLTVT.

A few counts support this clone. The J gene is TRBJ2-3, the V gene TRBV27; 11 bases line up with TRBD2. The CDR3 runs to 15 residues. V lost 3 bases, J lost 4 bases, and 3 bases stayed unmatched. In germline, CDR1 is MNHEY, CDR2 SMNVEV (reference sequence). CDR3 in DNA: TGTGCCAGCAGTTTGATAGCGGGAGGGCCAGATACGCAGTATTTT. Translated, it gives CASSLIAGGPDTQYF.

This clone was seen just once. V is TRBV30 and J is TRBJ1-6; no firm D call. This CDR3 is built from 14 residues. Germline V gene lookup returns CDR1 GTSNPN and CDR2 SVGIG (reference sequence). Trimming took 0 bases from V and 6 from J, leaving 9 bases between them. The CDR3 loop is CAWSVFVVNSPLHF. Written as DNA, the CDR3 is TGTGCCTGGAGTGTATTCGTGGTTAATTCACCCCTCCACTTT.

The chain recombines TRBV10-1 with TRBJ1-2; 7 bases are shared with TRBD1. With V trimmed by 2 bases and J by 8 bases, 11 bases remained unmatched. This CDR3 spans 15 amino acids. From germline, CDR1 is WNHNN and CDR2 SYGVQD (reference sequence). The CDR3 nucleotides read TGCGCCAGCAGTGAGCCACTGGGACAGCGATCCGGCTACACCTTC. Protein: CASSEPLGQRSGYTF.

V is TRBV9 and J is TRBJ2-1, with D uncertain. From germline, CDR1 is SGDLS and CDR2 YYNGEE. The CDR3 is 12 residues long. The ends were cut back, 4 bases at V and 5 bases at J, with 7 bases in the middle. The CDR3 DNA sequence: TGTGCCAGCAGCTTGTCACACAATGAGCAGTTCTTC. This sequence encodes CASSLSHNEQFF. The variable domain in full, with the rest retrieved from reference TRBV9 and TRBJ2-1, is DSGVTQTPKHLITATGQRVTLRCSPRSGDLSVYWYQQSLDQGLQFLIQYYNGEERAKGNILERFSAQQFPDLHSELNLSSLELGDSALYFCASSLSHNEQFFGPGTRLTVL.

The V and J genes are TRBV10-1 and TRBJ2-3; a possible D gene is TRBD2 (5 bases). This CDR3 comprises 14 residues. Trimming left V 0 bases short and J 3 bases short, with 7 bases between. Germline V CDR1 and CDR2: WNHNN, SYGVQD (reference sequence). The CDR3 sequence is CASSESLATDTQYF. CDR3 coding DNA: TGCGCCAGCAGTGAGTCCCTAGCTACAGATACGCAGTATTTT.

The chain uses TRBV6-4 and TRBJ2-1, with 11 bases lining up with TRBD2. J gave up 6 bases and V 0 bases, and 1 base lay outside the gene matches. Germline values: CDR1 MRHNA, CDR2 SNTAGT. The CDR3 sequence is 15 residues long. CDR3 in amino acids: CASSDSSGGANEQFF. DNA for the CDR3: TGTGCCAGCAGTGACTCTAGCGGGGGGGCCAATGAGCAGTTCTTC.

In regard to this clone: The same CDR3 is also encoded by other DNA sequences in this sample. J is TRBJ1-2 and V is TRBV5-5; D is unclear. This CDR3 contains 11 residues. CDR1 SGHKS and CDR2 YYEKEE come from the germline V gene (reference sequence). Between the trimmed V and J ends, which lost 6 bases and 8 bases, there was a span of 11 bases. CDR3: CASTEVRGYTF. The CDR3 coding sequence is TGTGCCAGCACGGAGGTGAGGGGCTACACCTTC.

The V gene is TRBV15, the J gene TRBJ1-1; the D is unclear. The CDR3 totals 12 residues. Germline V gives CDR1 LNHNV, CDR2 YYDKDF (reference sequence). V shed 3 bases and J shed 5 bases, with 7 bases lying between them. This CDR3 reads CATSRVGTEAFF. The CDR3, as DNA: TGTGCCACCAGCAGGGTGGGGACTGAAGCTTTCTTT.

The rearrangement links TRBV7-9 to TRBJ2-2; D not resolved. Germline CDR1 is SEHNR and CDR2 is FQNEAQ (reference sequence). This CDR3 has 12 amino acids. V gave up 5 bases and J gave up 6 bases, with 7 bases separating them. CDR3: CASSNWAGELFF. The DNA of the CDR3 is TGTGCCAGCAGCAATTGGGCCGGGGAGCTGTTTTTT.

V usage is TRBV7-2 and J usage is TRBJ1-6, with D tentatively TRBD1 (5 bases). This CDR3 comprises 18 residues. Germline-derived CDR1 and CDR2 are SGHTA and FQGNSA. Trimming took 4 bases from V and 0 from J, leaving 16 bases between them. The DNA of the CDR3 is TGTGCCAGCAGCTCCCTCGGGGCGGGGAGCTCCTATAATTCACCCCTCCACTTT. Its protein is CASSSLGAGSSYNSPLHF.

The rearrangement links TRBV28 to TRBJ1-5; 11 nucleotides line up with TRBD1. Germline CDR1 reads MDHEN; CDR2 reads SYDVKM. This CDR3 comprises 15 residues. With V trimmed by 6 bases and J by 6 bases, 7 bases remained unmatched. The CDR3 DNA sequence: TGTGCCAGCAGCCCCGGACAGGGGGCTTTTCAGCCCCAGCATTTT. Its translation: CASSPGQGAFQPQHF.